The 28 T cell receptor beta chains below all came from one sample that was sequenced in a study of control samples from healthy donors and cancer patients. Clones were read by immunoSEQ multiplex PCR, and TCRdb kept only the in-frame ones, dropping some. This sample yields under 150,000 clones, of which about 93% are seen a single time; roughly 2.7% belongs to the top ten. Input material: blood. These receptors all come from a man aged 30 to 39 in good health.

Here the CDR3 reads CASSFEGGRGPVSPTF. CDR3 in DNA: TGTGCCAGCAGTTTTGAGGGGGGGCGCGGACCGGTGTCACCCACCTTC. This chain connects TRBV27 to TRBJ1-2; D possibly corresponds to TRBD1 (6 bases). Trimming removed 3 bases at V and 13 bases at J, with 27 bases between. From germline, CDR1 is MNHEY and CDR2 SMNVEV (reference sequence). This CDR3 spans 16 amino acids.

On this clone itself: Sequence at one end of the junction differs from germline and may be a read error. V is TRBV23-1 and J is TRBJ1-2; the D gene is possibly TRBD1 (5 bases). TRBV23-1 is labeled an ORF, and its function is uncertain. CDR3 length: 12 residues. In DNA, the CDR3 is TGCGTCAGCAGCCTTCGGGGCTGGGGCTACACCTTC. Protein sequence: CVSSLRGWGYTF.

This chain uses TRBV19 with TRBJ1-1, with D possibly matching TRBD1 (6 bases). V was clipped by 3 bases and J by 3 bases, with 11 bases between them. This CDR3 has 14 residues. Germline V lookup: CDR1 LNHDA, CDR2 SQIVND (reference sequence). The CDR3, as DNA: TGTGCCAGTAGTATTAGGGGGGCGTACACTGAAGCTTTCTTT. Translated: CASSIRGAYTEAFF.

The chain employs TRBV21-1 and TRBJ1-2. TRBV21-1 is listed as a pseudogene. This CDR3 is 19 amino acids long. As DNA, the CDR3 is TGTGCCAGCAGCAGGCGGGGGGGGGCGGGGCCCTTTTCCAACTATGGCTACACCTTC. Translated, it gives CASSRRGGAGPFSNYGYTF.

This clone was seen a handful of times. This sequence joins TRBV10-3 and TRBJ1-2; TRBD1 might be the D (5 bases). The germline V gene has CDR1 ENHRY and CDR2 SYGVKD. Between the trimmed V and J ends, which lost 4 bases and 8 bases, there was a span of 14 bases. The CDR3 has 13 amino acids. The CDR3 nucleotides read TGTGCCATCAGTGGGGGGGACGGGACGGGCTACACCTTC. It encodes CAISGGDGTGYTF.

The chain employs TRBV19 and TRBJ2-3, with 10 bases matching TRBD2. CDR3 length equals 15 residues. The V and J ends lost 5 bases and 8 bases, in that order; junction bases with no gene match: 10. Germline-derived CDR1 and CDR2 are LNHDA and SQIVND (reference sequence). The CDR3, as DNA: TGTGCCAGTAGTCCTAGCGGGGGCCCCGCCGGTACGCAGTATTTT. Translated, it gives CASSPSGGPAGTQYF.

The chain links TRBV10-3 to TRBJ1-2; 7 nucleotides agree with TRBD1. In germline, CDR1 is ENHRY, CDR2 SYGVKD. The CDR3 consists of 13 residues. The ends lost 6 bases at V and 7 bases at J; junction bases unmatched: 8. CDR3 loop: CAISTDRAGGYTF. Written as DNA, the CDR3 is TGTGCCATCAGCACCGACAGGGCTGGTGGCTACACCTTC.

V gene TRBV5-1 combines with J gene TRBJ2-5; 11 bases fit TRBD2. J gave up 5 bases and V 4 bases, and 10 bases lay outside the gene matches. The V gene's germline CDR1 is SGHRS and CDR2 YFSETQ. This CDR3 has 16 amino acids. The CDR3 here is CASSRELAGVPETQYF. In DNA, the CDR3 is TGCGCCAGCAGCCGCGAACTAGCGGGGGTTCCTGAGACCCAGTACTTC.

The rearrangement joins TRBV6-1 to TRBJ1-5; D remains ambiguous. CDR1 is MNHNS, CDR2 SASEGT, per germline. V was pared by 2 bases and J by 3 bases, with 11 bases between. This CDR3 comprises 15 residues. The CDR3, as DNA: TGTGCCAGCAGTGAACAGGTAATAGTCAATCAGCCCCAGCATTTT. Translating gives CASSEQVIVNQPQHF.

This chain connects TRBV18 to TRBJ2-2, with no clear D. The germline V gene has CDR1 KGHSH and CDR2 LQKENI. V gave up 5 bases and J gave up 0 bases, with 4 bases separating them. The CDR3 contains 13 residues. CDR3 residues: CASSGPNTGELFF. The CDR3 DNA follows: TGTGCCAGCTCAGGGCCGAACACCGGGGAGCTGTTTTTT.

This chain connects TRBV28 to TRBJ1-5, with 7 bases aligning to TRBD1. V lost 2 bases to trimming and J lost 4 bases; unmatched junction nucleotides: 5. The germline V gene has CDR1 MDHEN and CDR2 SYDVKM. The CDR3 contains 15 residues. The CDR3 DNA follows: TGTGCCAGCAGTTTAAAGGGACAGAAAAATCAGCCCCAGCATTTT. As protein: CASSLKGQKNQPQHF.

The V and J genes are TRBV24-1 and TRBJ2-2, with D possibly TRBD2 on 6 matching bases. V dropped 7 bases and J dropped 4 bases, with 9 bases sitting between them. CDR1 KGHDR and CDR2 SFDVKD come from the germline V gene. The CDR3 runs 13 residues. The CDR3 DNA reads TGTGCCACCAGGGACGGGGGCACCGGGGAGCTGTTTTTT. Protein sequence: CATRDGGTGELFF.

The V gene is TRBV5-1, the J gene TRBJ1-3; D is unclear. Trimming took 0 bases from V and 1 from J, leaving 5 bases between them. Germline CDR1 and CDR2: SGHRS and YFSETQ. This CDR3 contains 14 residues. As DNA, the CDR3 is TGCGCCAGCAGCTTGGGGGTTTCTGGAAACACCATATATTTT. Translation: CASSLGVSGNTIYF.

The count of this clone is one. The chain couples TRBV28 to TRBJ1-3, with TRBD1 matching 9 bases. CDR1 and CDR2 (germline): MDHEN, SYDVKM. V shed 6 bases and J 2 bases; nucleotides not matched to a gene: 8. The CDR3 covers 16 residues. Here the CDR3 reads CASSETGGSPGNTIYF. The CDR3 DNA is TGTGCCAGCAGCGAGACAGGGGGTTCTCCTGGAAACACCATATATTTT. The whole variable domain, remainder taken from reference TRBV28 and TRBJ1-3, is DVKVTQSSRYLVKRTGEKVFLECVQDMDHENMFWYRQDPGLGLRLIYFSYDVKMKEKGDIPEGYSVSREKKERFSLILESASTNQTSMYLCASSETGGSPGNTIYFGEGSWLTVV.

The chain employs TRBV4-1 and TRBJ1-4; D is unclear. V dropped 1 base and J dropped 8 bases, with 20 bases sitting between them. CDR1 MGHRA and CDR2 YSYEKL come from the germline V gene. This CDR3 is 17 amino acids long. CDR3 amino acids: CASSQGVSGRLVEKLFF. CDR3 in DNA: TGCGCCAGCAGCCAAGGCGTGTCAGGTCGGTTGGTGGAAAAACTGTTTTTT.

The gene calls are TRBV5-4 and TRBJ1-6; no clear D. Germline lookup yields CDR1 SGHNT and CDR2 YYREEE (reference sequence). CDR3 length: 16 amino acids. V was shortened by 0 bases and J by 3 bases, with 10 bases between the two germline ends. The CDR3, as DNA: TGTGCCAGCAGCTTGGACACCATGGGCTATAATTCACCCCTCCACTTT. Its translation: CASSLDTMGYNSPLHF.

V usage is TRBV11-3 and J usage is TRBJ2-3; the D gene is possibly TRBD1 (6 bases). Germline values: CDR1 SGHNT, CDR2 YENEEA. The CDR3 extends over 16 amino acids. V was pared by 5 bases and J by 0 bases, with 15 bases between. CDR3: CASSARRGLSTDTQYF. CDR3 coding DNA: TGTGCCAGCAGCGCTCGCAGGGGTTTAAGCACAGATACGCAGTATTTT.

The chain carries TRBV24-1 and TRBJ2-3, with 11 bases aligning to TRBD2. Losses at the gene ends were 3 bases for V and 2 bases for J; bases not matched to a gene: 9. The germline CDR1 and CDR2 sequences are KGHDR and SFDVKD. This CDR3 is 18 amino acids long. The CDR3 is CATSDLGLAGDNTDTQYF. In nucleotides, the CDR3 is TGTGCCACCAGTGATCTAGGACTAGCGGGTGACAACACAGATACGCAGTATTTT.

The genes are TRBV27 and TRBJ2-5; 9 bases are a match to TRBD2. Germline assignment: CDR1 MNHEY and CDR2 SMNVEV (reference sequence). The CDR3 totals 17 residues. V lost 4 bases to trimming and J lost 1 base; unmatched junction nucleotides: 10. CDR3 protein: CASSSGRIAGAQETQYF. The CDR3 DNA sequence: TGTGCCAGCAGTTCTGGCAGAATAGCGGGGGCCCAAGAGACCCAGTACTTC.

The chain joins TRBV2 to TRBJ1-5, with D uncertain. Germline values: CDR1 SNHLY, CDR2 FYNNEI. The CDR3 totals 15 residues. V was shortened by 1 base and J by 0 bases, with 7 bases between the two germline ends. In nucleotides, the CDR3 is TGTGCCAGCAGTGAAGACGGACTTAGCAATCAGCCCCAGCATTTT. This translates into CASSEDGLSNQPQHF.

V and J are TRBV5-8 and TRBJ2-3, with 8 bases matching TRBD1. With 4 bases clipped from V and 6 bases from J, the junction kept 10 bases outside the gene matches. CDR3 length: 15 amino acids. Germline loops: CDR1 SGHTS, CDR2 YDEGEE. The CDR3 loop reads CASSLRGRHLDTQYF. In DNA form, the CDR3 reads TGTGCCAGCAGCCTCAGGGGGCGCCATTTGGATACGCAGTATTTT. Together with reference TRBV5-8 and TRBJ2-3, the CDR3 gives the full variable domain: EAGVTQSPTHLIKTRGQQATLRCSPISGHTSVYWYQQALGLGLQFLLWYDEGEERNRGNFPPRFSGRQFPNYSSELNVNALELEDSALYLCASSLRGRHLDTQYFGPGTRLTVL.

The chain carries TRBV28 and TRBJ2-5; D could derive from TRBD1 or TRBD2 (6 bases each). This CDR3 region has 14 residues. V lost 6 bases and J 5 bases, leaving 16 bases between the germline ends. The V gene's germline CDR1 is MDHEN and CDR2 SYDVKM. The CDR3 bases are TGTGCCAGCAGGCCCCGAAGGGGGAGGGAGACCCAGTACTTC. Its translation: CASRPRRGRETQYF.

The V call is TRBV3-1 (or the pseudogene TRBV3-2), the J call TRBJ2-5, with 10 bases identical to TRBD2. This CDR3 is 17 amino acids long. Germline CDR1 and CDR2: LGHDT and YNNKEL (reference sequence). With V trimmed by 0 bases and J by 4 bases, 8 bases remained unmatched. The CDR3 reads CASSQDWSSGGRETQYF. CDR3 nucleotide sequence: TGTGCCAGCAGCCAAGATTGGTCTAGCGGGGGTAGAGAGACCCAGTACTTC.

This clone was counted only a few times. This chain links TRBV7-9 with TRBJ2-1, with 15 bases matching TRBD2. After removal of 5 bases from V and 10 bases from J, the junction contained 12 bases not matched to a gene. The CDR3 has 17 amino acids. Germline V gene sequence: CDR1 SEHNR, CDR2 FQNEAQ (reference sequence). The CDR3 sequence: CASSRGGGTSGGREQFF. CDR3 bases: TGTGCCAGCAGCCGGGGAGGTGGGACTAGCGGGGGGCGAGAGCAGTTCTTC.

This sequence joins TRBV5-5 and TRBJ2-7; possible D gene TRBD2, 5 bases. The CDR3 is 14 amino acids. V lost 1 base and J 6 bases, leaving 14 bases between the germline ends. Germline V gene data show CDR1 as SGHKS and CDR2 as YYEKEE (reference sequence). CDR3 sequence (DNA): TGTGCCAGCAGCTTGTTACCGGGAACGGGCGAGCAGTACGTC. It encodes CASSLLPGTGEQYV.

The CDR3 is CASRSTGPQPQHF. In DNA form, the CDR3 reads TGTGCCAGCAGATCGACAGGGCCTCAGCCCCAGCATTTT. The J gene is TRBJ1-5, the V gene TRBV28, with TRBD1 matching over 7 bases. Germline assignment: CDR1 MDHEN and CDR2 SYDVKM. The length of the CDR3 is 13 residues. With 6 bases clipped from V and 6 bases from J, the junction kept 5 bases outside the gene matches.

This sequence joins TRBV7-3 and TRBJ2-7, with a weak D call TRBD1 (6 bases). The germline V gene encodes CDR1 SGHTA and CDR2 FQGTGA. Between the trimmed V and J ends, which lost 3 bases and 6 bases, there was a span of 9 bases. CDR3 length: 12 residues. The CDR3 DNA is TGTGCCAGCAGCTTGCGAGGGGGCGAGCAGTACTTC. Protein product: CASSLRGGEQYF. Using reference TRBV7-3 and TRBJ2-7 for the parts outside the CDR3, the full variable domain is GAGVSQTPSNKVTEKGKYVELRCDPISGHTALYWYRQSLGQGPEFLIYFQGTGAADDSGLPNDRFFAVRPEGSVSTLKIQRTERGDSAVYLCASSLRGGEQYFGPGTRLTVT.

The chain uses TRBV5-6 and TRBJ1-1; TRBD1 matches at 8 bases. V trimming: 0 bases; J trimming: 6 bases; junction bases outside the gene matches: 7. Germline lookup yields CDR1 SGHDT and CDR2 YYEEEE. This CDR3 is 15 amino acids long. As DNA, the CDR3 is TGTGCCAGCAGCTTGGTGCAGGGGGCGATTCCTGAAGCTTTCTTT. As protein: CASSLVQGAIPEAFF.